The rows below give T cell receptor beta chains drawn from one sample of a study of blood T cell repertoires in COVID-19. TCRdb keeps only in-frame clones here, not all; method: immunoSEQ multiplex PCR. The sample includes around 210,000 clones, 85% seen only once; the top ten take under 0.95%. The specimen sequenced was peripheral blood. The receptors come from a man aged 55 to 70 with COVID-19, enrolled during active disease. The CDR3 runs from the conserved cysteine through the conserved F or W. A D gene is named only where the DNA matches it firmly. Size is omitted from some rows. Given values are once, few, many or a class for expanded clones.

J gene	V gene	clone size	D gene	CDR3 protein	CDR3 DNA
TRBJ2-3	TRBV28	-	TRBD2	CASSLGPGGIAGVRDTQYF	TGTGCCAGCAGTCTAGGCCCAGGCGGAATAGCGGGAGTCCGGGATACGCAGTATTTT
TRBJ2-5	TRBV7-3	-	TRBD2	CASSAGVGETQYF	TGTGCCAGCAGCGCGGGAGTAGGCGAGACCCAGTACTTC
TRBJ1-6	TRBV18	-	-	CASSLQEYNSPLHF	TGTGCCAGCTCACTCCAGGAATATAATTCACCCCTCCACTTT
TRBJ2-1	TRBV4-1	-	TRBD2	CASSLGTSGGEQFF	TGCGCCAGCAGCCTGGGGACTAGCGGGGGTGAGCAGTTCTTC
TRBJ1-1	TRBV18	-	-	CASSPHTQGNEAFF	TGTGCCAGCTCACCCCACACCCAGGGTAATGAAGCTTTCTTT
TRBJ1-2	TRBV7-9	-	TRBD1	CASSASLRTGDVGYTF	TGTGCCAGCAGCGCTTCGTTGCGGACAGGGGATGTTGGCTACACCTTC
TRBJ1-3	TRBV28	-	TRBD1	CASSLSDRGPGNTIYF	TGTGCCAGCAGTTTATCGGACAGGGGGCCTGGAAACACCATATATTTT
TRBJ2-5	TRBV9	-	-	CASSAGGSFQETQYF	TGTGCCAGCAGCGCTGGGGGGAGTTTTCAAGAGACCCAGTACTTC
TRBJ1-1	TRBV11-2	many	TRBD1	CASSARQGHDTEAFF	TGTGCCAGCAGCGCCCGACAGGGACACGACACTGAAGCTTTCTTT
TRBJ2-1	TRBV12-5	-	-	CASGLGRGDIYNEQFF	TGTGCTAGTGGTTTGGGGAGGGGCGACATCTACAATGAGCAGTTCTTC
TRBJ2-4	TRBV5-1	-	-	CASSLGQAKNIQYF	TGCGCCAGCAGCTTGGGACAGGCCAAAAACATTCAGTACTTC
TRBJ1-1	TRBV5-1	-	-	CASSLGGENTEAFF	TGCGCCAGCAGCTTGGGGGGAGAGAACACTGAAGCTTTCTTT
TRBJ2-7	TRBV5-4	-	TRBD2	CASSLASGRVYEQYF	TGTGCCAGCAGCCTGGCAAGCGGGAGGGTTTACGAGCAGTACTTC